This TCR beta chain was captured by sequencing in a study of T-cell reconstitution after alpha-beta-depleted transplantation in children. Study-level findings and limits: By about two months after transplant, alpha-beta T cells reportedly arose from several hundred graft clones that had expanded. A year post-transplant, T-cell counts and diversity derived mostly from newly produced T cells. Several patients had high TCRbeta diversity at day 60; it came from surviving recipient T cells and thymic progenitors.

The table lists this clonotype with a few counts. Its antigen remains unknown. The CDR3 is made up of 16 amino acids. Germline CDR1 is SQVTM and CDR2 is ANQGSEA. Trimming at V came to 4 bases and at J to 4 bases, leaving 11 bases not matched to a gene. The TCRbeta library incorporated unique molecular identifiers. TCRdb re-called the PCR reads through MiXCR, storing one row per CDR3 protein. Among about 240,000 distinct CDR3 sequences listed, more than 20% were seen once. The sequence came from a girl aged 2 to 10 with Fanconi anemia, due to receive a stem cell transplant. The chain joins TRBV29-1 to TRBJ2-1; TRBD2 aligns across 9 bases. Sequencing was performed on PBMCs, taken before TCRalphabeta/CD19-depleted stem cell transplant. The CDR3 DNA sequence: TGCAGCGTTGCCGGGACTAGCTCTAGTCGGTACAATGAGCAGTTCTTC. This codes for CSVAGTSSSRYNEQFF.